This TCR beta chain was retrieved from a study of T cell repertoires in cytomegalovirus infection. With 3 bases clipped from V and 3 bases from J, the junction kept 7 bases outside the gene matches. The CDR3 is 15 residues long. Germline V gene sequence: CDR1 SGHRS, CDR2 YFSETQ. Using its own MiXCR run on the reads, TCRdb lists one record per CDR3 protein. The repertoire holds about 130,000 distinct CDR3 sequences, with 20% to 30% as singletons. Notes on this clonotype: The antigen is undetermined.

The chain carries TRBV5-1 and TRBJ1-1; 8 positions match TRBD1. The sequencing sample was made of PBMCs, sequenced either directly or after in vitro stimulation (not recorded which). This receptor was taken from a human donor in good health (CMV status not recorded). Some clones in this sample may be carry-over from other donors' samples. The CDR3 region has the DNA TGCGCCAGCAGCTCGACAGGGGTCTTGGACACTGAAGCTTTCTTT. Its translation: CASSSTGVLDTEAFF. The full variable domain, in which reference TRBV5-1 and TRBJ1-1 provide the parts outside the CDR3, is KAGVTQTPRYLIKTRGQQVTLSCSPISGHRSVSWYQQTPGQGLQFLFEYFSETQRNKGNFPGRFSGRQFSNSRSEMNVSTLELGDSALYLCASSSTGVLDTEAFFGQGTRLTVV.